This T cell receptor beta chain was sequenced in a study of shared clonotypes between healthy human individuals. Of note for this clone: Its antigen is not identified. A junction boundary mismatches the germline segment, possibly from a read error.

Every donor, a Caucasian adult, lived in Nashville, Tennessee. Overall study results and limits: Several donors held approximately 5% of naive CD4 clonotypes in common. Generation probability values for non-shared clonotypes were lower than those for clonotypes shared by all four donors.

Assay used: immunoSEQ multiplex PCR; TCRdb lists only in-frame clones, some missing. The sample includes 2 million to 2.5 million clones, 93% seen only once; the top ten take more than 0.35%. The sequence was collected from a man between 18 and 35 years old in good health. Some clones in this sample may be carry-over from other donors' samples. The specimen sequenced was naive CD4+ T cells from PBMCs. Subset specified: CD45RA+ positively selected.

The CDR3: CASSQDHQRPSF. CDR3 DNA: TGTGCCAGCAGCCAAGATCATCAGCGGCCGAGTTTT. J is TRBJ2-3 and V is TRBV4-2; TRBD2 is a possible D gene (5 bases). The CDR3 has 12 amino acids. The germline V gene has CDR1 LGHNA and CDR2 YNFKEQ.